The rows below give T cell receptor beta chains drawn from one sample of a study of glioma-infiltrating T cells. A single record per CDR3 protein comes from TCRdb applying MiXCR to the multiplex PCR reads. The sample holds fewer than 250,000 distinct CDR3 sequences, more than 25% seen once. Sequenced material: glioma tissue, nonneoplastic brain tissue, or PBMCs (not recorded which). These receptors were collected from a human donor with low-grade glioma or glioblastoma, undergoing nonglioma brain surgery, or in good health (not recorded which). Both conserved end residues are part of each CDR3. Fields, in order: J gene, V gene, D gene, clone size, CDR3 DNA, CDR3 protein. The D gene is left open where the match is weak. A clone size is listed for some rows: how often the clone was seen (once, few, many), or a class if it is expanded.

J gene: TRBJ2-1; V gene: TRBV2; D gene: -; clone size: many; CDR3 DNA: TGTGCCAGCAGTGAAGGGGATGAGCAGTTCTTC; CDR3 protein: CASSEGDEQFF
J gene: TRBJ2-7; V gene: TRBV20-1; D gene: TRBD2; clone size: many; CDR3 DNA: TGCAGTGCTACTCCTCTTCGCGGGAGCTACGAGCAGTACTTC; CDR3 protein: CSATPLRGSYEQYF
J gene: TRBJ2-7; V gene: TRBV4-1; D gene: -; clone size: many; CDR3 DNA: TGCGCCAGCAGCCTGGAGTTGCTTTACGAGCAGTACTTC; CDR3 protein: CASSLELLYEQYF
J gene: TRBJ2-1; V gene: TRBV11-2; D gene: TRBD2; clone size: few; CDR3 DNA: TGTGCCAGCAGTCGAGTAGTACTAGCGGGAAATGAGCAGTTCTTC; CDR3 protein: CASSRVVLAGNEQFF
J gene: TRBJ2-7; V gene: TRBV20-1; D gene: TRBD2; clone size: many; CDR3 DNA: TGCAGTGCTAGAAGGAGGACTAGCGGGCTCTACGAGCAGTACTTC; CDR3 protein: CSARRRTSGLYEQYF
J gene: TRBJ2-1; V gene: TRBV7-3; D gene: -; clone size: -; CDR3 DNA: TGTGCCAGCAGCTTACCCCAGACAGCTGGCTCCTACAATGAGCAGTTCTTC; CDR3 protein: CASSLPQTAGSYNEQFF
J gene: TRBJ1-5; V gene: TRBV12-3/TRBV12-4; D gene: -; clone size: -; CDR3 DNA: TGTGCCAGCAGTCCGAACACCCGGTCTTCGACACAGCCCCAGCATTTT; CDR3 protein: CASSPNTRSSTQPQHF
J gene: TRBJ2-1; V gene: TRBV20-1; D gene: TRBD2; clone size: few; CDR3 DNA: TGCAGTGCTAGGCCTAGCGGGAGGGGTTACAATGAGCAGTTCTTC; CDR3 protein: CSARPSGRGYNEQFF
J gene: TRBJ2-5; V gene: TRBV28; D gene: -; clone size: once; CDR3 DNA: TGTGCCGGCAGTTTTAGCGGTATGATTCAAGAGACCCAGTACTTC; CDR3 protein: CAGSFSGMIQETQYF
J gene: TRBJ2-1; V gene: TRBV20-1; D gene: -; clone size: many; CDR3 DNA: TGCAGTGCTGGCAGAACCTACAATGAGCAGTTCTTC; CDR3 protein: CSAGRTYNEQFF
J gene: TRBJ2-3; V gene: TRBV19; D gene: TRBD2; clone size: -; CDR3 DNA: TGTGCCAGTAGTATCCTACTAGCGGGGAGCACAGATACGCAGTATTTT; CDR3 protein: CASSILLAGSTDTQYF
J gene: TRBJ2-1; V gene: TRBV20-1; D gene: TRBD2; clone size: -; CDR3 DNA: TGCAGTGCTAGAAGTTTAGCGGGAGGTCTTGAGCAGTTCTTC; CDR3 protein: CSARSLAGGLEQFF
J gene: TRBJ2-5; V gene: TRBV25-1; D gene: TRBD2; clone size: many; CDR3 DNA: TGTGCCAGCAGTGACCGACGGGGGAGGGCCATAGAGACCCAGTACTTC; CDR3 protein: CASSDRRGRAIETQYF
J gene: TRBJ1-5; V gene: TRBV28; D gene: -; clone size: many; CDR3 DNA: TGTGCCAGCAGAGGGTCGGGAGGGGCAGCGGGGTATAGCAATCAGCCCCAGCATTTT; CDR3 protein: CASRGSGGAAGYSNQPQHF
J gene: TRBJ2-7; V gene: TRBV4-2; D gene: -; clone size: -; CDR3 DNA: TGTGCCAGCAGCCAAGGAAGTCTGGATACCCCCCGAGACGAGCAGTACTTC; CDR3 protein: CASSQGSLDTPRDEQYF
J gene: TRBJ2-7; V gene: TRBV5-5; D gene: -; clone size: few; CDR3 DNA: TGTGCCAGCAGCTCCCCGGGCGGCTACGAGCAGTACTTC; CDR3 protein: CASSSPGGYEQYF
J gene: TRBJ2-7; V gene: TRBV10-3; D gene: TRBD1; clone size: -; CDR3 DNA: TGTGCCATCAGTCCCGGGACAGGGGGCGGGGAGCAGTACTTC; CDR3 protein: CAISPGTGGGEQYF
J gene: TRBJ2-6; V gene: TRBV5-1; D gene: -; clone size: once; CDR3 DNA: TGCGCCAGCAGCCCAGGCTCCGGGGGGGCCAACGTCCTGACTTTC; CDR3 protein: CASSPGSGGANVLTF
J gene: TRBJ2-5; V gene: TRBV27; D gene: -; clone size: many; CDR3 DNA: TGTGCCAGCAGTCCGGCGGGGGCAGGAGGAGAGACCCAGTACTTC; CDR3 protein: CASSPAGAGGETQYF
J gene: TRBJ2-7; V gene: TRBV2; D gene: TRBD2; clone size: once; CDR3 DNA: TGTGCCAGCAGTGAAAGGGCGCGGGCGGGAGCCCACGGGCAGTACTTC; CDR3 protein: CASSERARAGAHGQYF
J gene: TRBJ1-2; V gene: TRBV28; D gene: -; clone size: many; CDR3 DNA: TGTGCCAGCAGTTTCCGGACGGAGGCTAACTATGGCTACACCTTC; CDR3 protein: CASSFRTEANYGYTF
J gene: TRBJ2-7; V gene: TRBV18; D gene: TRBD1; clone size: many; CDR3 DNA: TGTGCCAGCTCGTACACCGGGACAGGGCTCCACGAGCAGTACTTC; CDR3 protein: CASSYTGTGLHEQYF
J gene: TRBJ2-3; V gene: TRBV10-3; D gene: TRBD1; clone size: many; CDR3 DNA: TGTGCCATCAGTGAGTCGCAGACAGGGACAACAGATACGCAGTATTTT; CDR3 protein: CAISESQTGTTDTQYF
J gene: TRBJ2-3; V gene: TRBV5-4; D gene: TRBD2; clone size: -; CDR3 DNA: TGTGCCAGCAGCTTGGATAGCGGGAGGACGCCAGATACGCAGTATTTT; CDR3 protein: CASSLDSGRTPDTQYF
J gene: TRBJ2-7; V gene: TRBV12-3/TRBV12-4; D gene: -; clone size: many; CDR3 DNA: TGTGCCAGCACCTTCAGCGCAGGATCCTACGAGCAGTACTTC; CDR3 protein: CASTFSAGSYEQYF
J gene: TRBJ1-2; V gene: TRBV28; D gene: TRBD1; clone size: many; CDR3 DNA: TGTGCCAGCAGACGGGACAGCCTTAACTATGGCTACACCTTC; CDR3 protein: CASRRDSLNYGYTF
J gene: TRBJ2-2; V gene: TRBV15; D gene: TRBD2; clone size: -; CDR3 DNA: TGTGCCACCAGCAAAAAAAGACTAGCGGGAGCAGCCGGGGAGCTGTTTTTT; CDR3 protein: CATSKKRLAGAAGELFF
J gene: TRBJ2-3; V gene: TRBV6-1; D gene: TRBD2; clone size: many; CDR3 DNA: TGTGCCAGCACCCTCGGACTAGCGGTCACAGATACGCAGTATTTT; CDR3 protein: CASTLGLAVTDTQYF
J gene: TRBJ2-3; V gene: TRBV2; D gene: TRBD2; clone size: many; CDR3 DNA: TGTGCCAGCACTGCGGGAGCCCCAGATACGCAGTATTTT; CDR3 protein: CASTAGAPDTQYF
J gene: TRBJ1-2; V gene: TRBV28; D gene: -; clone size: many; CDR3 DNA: TGTGCCAGCACCGGACAGTACAACTATGGCTACACCTTC; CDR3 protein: CASTGQYNYGYTF